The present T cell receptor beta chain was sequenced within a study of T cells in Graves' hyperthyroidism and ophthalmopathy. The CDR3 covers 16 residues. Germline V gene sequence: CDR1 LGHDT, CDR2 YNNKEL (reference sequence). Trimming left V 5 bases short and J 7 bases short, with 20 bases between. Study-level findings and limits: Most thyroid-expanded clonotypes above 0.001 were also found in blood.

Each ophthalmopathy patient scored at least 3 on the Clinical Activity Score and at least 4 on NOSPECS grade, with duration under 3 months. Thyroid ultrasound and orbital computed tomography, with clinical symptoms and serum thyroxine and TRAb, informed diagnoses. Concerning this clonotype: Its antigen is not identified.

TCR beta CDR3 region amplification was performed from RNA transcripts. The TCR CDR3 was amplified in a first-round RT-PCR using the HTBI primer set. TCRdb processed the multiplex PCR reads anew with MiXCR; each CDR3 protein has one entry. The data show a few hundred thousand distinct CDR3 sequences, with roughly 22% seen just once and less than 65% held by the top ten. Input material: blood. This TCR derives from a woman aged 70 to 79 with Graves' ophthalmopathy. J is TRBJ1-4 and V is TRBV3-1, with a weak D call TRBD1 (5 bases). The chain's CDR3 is CASSFRGGGAAEKLFF. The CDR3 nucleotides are TGTGCCAGCAGCTTTCGGGGGGGAGGGGCGGCTGAAAAACTGTTTTTT.